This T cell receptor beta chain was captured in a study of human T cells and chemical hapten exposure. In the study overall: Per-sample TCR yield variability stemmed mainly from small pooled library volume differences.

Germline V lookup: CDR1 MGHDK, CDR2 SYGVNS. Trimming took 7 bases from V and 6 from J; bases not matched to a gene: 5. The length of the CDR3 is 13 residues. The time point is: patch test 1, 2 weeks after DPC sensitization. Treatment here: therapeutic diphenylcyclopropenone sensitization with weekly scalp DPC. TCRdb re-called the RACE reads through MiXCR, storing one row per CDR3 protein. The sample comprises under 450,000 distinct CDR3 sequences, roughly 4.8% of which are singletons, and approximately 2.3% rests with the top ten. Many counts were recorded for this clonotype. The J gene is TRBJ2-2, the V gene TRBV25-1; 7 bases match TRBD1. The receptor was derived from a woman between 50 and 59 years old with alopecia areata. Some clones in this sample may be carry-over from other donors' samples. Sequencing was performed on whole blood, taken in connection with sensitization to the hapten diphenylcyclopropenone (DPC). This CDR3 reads CASTPQGAGELFF. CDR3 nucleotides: TGTGCCAGCACCCCCCAGGGGGCCGGGGAGCTGTTTTTT. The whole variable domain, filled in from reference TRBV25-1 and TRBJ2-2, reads EADIYQTPRYLVIGTGKKITLECSQTMGHDKMYWYQQDPGMELHLIHYSYGVNSTEKGDLSSESTVSRIRTEHFPLTLESARPSHTSQYLCASTPQGAGELFFGEGSRLTVL.